The next 26 T cell receptor beta chains were all read from a single sample in a study of T cells in Graves' hyperthyroidism and ophthalmopathy. Amplified TCR beta CDR3 regions derived from RNA transcripts. The HTBI primer set drove a first-round RT-PCR of the TCR CDR3. TCRdb reanalysed the multiplex PCR reads using MiXCR and keeps one entry per CDR3 protein. Among about 840,000 distinct CDR3 sequences listed, roughly 40% were seen once. The sample was blood. The receptors stem from a man aged 18 to 30 with Graves' hyperthyroidism.

The chain employs TRBV2 and TRBJ1-5; D gene unclear. CDR3 length: 14 amino acids. V lost 4 bases and J 1 base, leaving 8 bases between the germline ends. Per germline, CDR1 SNHLY and CDR2 FYNNEI. The CDR3 loop is CASSASLSNQPQHF. The CDR3 DNA sequence: TGTGCCAGCAGTGCGTCTCTGAGCAATCAGCCCCAGCATTTT.

To note about this clonotype: Sequence at one end of the junction differs from germline and may be a read error. The rearrangement uses TRBV5-1 and TRBJ1-1; D uncertain. The CDR3 contains 14 residues. Germline V lookup: CDR1 SGHRS, CDR2 YFSETQ. The CDR3 loop is CASSLSTTNTEASF. CDR3 coding DNA: TGCGCCAGCAGCTTGTCTACTACGAACACTGAAGCTTCCTTT.

As to this clonotype: No conserved phenylalanine or tryptophan is present at the end of the CDR3, so a read error is the likely explanation. V is TRBV20-1 and J is TRBJ1-3; D not certain. V shed 0 bases and J shed 0 bases, with 9 bases lying between them. Germline assignment: CDR1 DFQATT and CDR2 SNEGSKA (reference sequence). CDR3 length: 15 residues. The CDR3 spells CSARDSGRSGNTIYA. The CDR3 nucleotides are TGCAGTGCTAGAGATAGCGGCCGCTCTGGAAACACCATATATGCT.

This clonotype was seen at least ten times. The rearrangement uses TRBV2 and TRBJ2-7; TRBD2 is a possible D gene (6 bases). Germline loops: CDR1 SNHLY, CDR2 FYNNEI. The V and J ends lost 7 bases and 3 bases respectively, with 16 bases between them. CDR3 length: 14 amino acids. CDR3 bases: TGTGCCAGCAAGCAGCCGGGGGATCTCTACGAGCAGTACTTC. It codes for CASKQPGDLYEQYF.

This clonotype was counted many times. The V and J genes are TRBV25-1 and TRBJ1-6, with D perhaps matching TRBD1 (5 bases). V was cut by 7 bases and J by 5 bases, with 12 bases left in between. The V gene's germline CDR1 is MGHDK and CDR2 SYGVNS. The CDR3 consists of 14 residues. CDR3 in amino acids: CASKGPAHNSPLHF. As DNA, the CDR3 is TGTGCCAGCAAGGGACCGGCGCATAATTCACCCCTCCACTTT.

This chain uses TRBV19 with TRBJ2-2; a weak D match, TRBD1 (5 bases). CDR1 and CDR2 from the germline V gene are LNHDA and SQIVND (reference sequence). The length of the CDR3 is 16 residues. Trimming stripped 2 bases from V and 6 bases from J, with 16 bases between. In DNA form, the CDR3 reads TGTGCCAGTAGTATAACCAGGGTCGTGGACCCCGGGGAGCTGTTTTTT. It is translated as CASSITRVVDPGELFF.

V gene TRBV7-1 combines with J gene TRBJ2-7; D ambiguous. TRBV7-1 belongs to the ORF category, with a function that is uncertain. The CDR3 totals 15 residues. Trimming stripped 1 base from V and 3 bases from J, with 13 bases between. The CDR3 DNA sequence: TGTGCCAGCAGCTCAGTCTGGGGAAATCTCTACGAGCAGTACTTC. Encoded protein: CASSSVWGNLYEQYF.

This rearrangement joins TRBV10-2 to TRBJ1-5; D call uncertain. Trimming took 11 bases from V and 4 from J, leaving 9 bases between them. This CDR3 is 11 amino acids long. The germline V gene encodes CDR1 WSHSY and CDR2 SAAADI. CDR3 nucleotide sequence: TGCGCCGGCCAGTCGAATCAGCCCCAGCATTTT. Translated: CAGQSNQPQHF.

The chain uses TRBV29-1 and TRBJ1-2; D is uncertain. Germline values: CDR1 SQVTM, CDR2 ANQGSEA. The CDR3 loop spans 12 amino acids. V was shortened by 5 bases and J by 3 bases, with 10 bases between the two germline ends. CDR3 sequence (DNA): TGCAGCGTTATGTGGACCGACTATGGCTACACCTTC. Its translation is CSVMWTDYGYTF.

The chain is built from TRBV25-1 and TRBJ1-5, with D maybe TRBD1 (6 bases). The CDR3 spans 16 residues. V lost 3 bases to trimming and J lost 5 bases, with 17 bases between them. CDR1 is MGHDK, CDR2 SYGVNS, per germline. CDR3 in amino acids: CASSDGNREVDQPQHF. CDR3 in DNA: TGTGCCAGCAGTGATGGGAACAGGGAAGTGGATCAGCCCCAGCATTTT.

V is TRBV20-1 and J is TRBJ2-5; TRBD2 matches at 8 bases. J gave up 1 base and V 3 bases, and 10 bases lay outside the gene matches. Germline CDR1 DFQATT, CDR2 SNEGSKA (reference sequence). CDR3 length equals 16 residues. The CDR3 DNA reads as TGCAGTGCTAGCAGACTAGCGCAAGGGGTCCAAGAGACCCAGTACTTC. Residues: CSASRLAQGVQETQYF.

The table lists this clonotype with a count of one. This chain links TRBV10-2 with TRBJ1-5, with D tentatively TRBD1 (6 bases). The CDR3 length is 14 residues. The V gene's germline CDR1 is WSHSY and CDR2 SAAADI. Trimming shortened V by 0 bases and J by 6 bases, and 9 bases separated the two germline ends. This chain's CDR3 is CASSESGGGQPQHF. CDR3 DNA sequence: TGCGCCAGCAGTGAGTCAGGAGGGGGTCAGCCCCAGCATTTT.

The chain links TRBV7-9 to TRBJ1-1, with TRBD1 matching 8 bases. The germline V gene encodes CDR1 SEHNR and CDR2 FQNEAQ (reference sequence). This CDR3 has 11 amino acids. V shed 5 bases, J shed 14 bases, and the junction held 7 bases outside the gene matches. Written as DNA, the CDR3 is TGTGCCAGCAGCCGCAGGGGGCGGGGGTTCTTT. Translated, it gives CASSRRGRGFF.

The V gene is TRBV7-6, the J gene TRBJ1-4; D gene unclear. The V gene lost 5 bases and the J gene lost 4 bases, with 11 bases spanning the gap. The germline V gene has CDR1 SGHVS and CDR2 FNYEAQ. This CDR3 spans 14 amino acids. The DNA of the CDR3 is TGTGCCAGCAGCCCCAAAACGGGTAATGAAAAACTGTTTTTT. This codes for CASSPKTGNEKLFF.

This clonotype showed up just once. V and J are TRBV29-1 and TRBJ2-7; TRBD1 or TRBD2 may be the D gene (5 bases each). Germline-derived CDR1 and CDR2 are SQVTM and ANQGSEA. This CDR3 is built from 15 residues. V was trimmed by 6 bases and J by 0 bases, leaving 18 bases between them. The CDR3 nucleotides read TGCAGCGTCGAGGGGTTAAAAGACAGCTCCTACGAGCAGTACTTC. Its translation is CSVEGLKDSSYEQYF.

This clonotype appeared a few times. The genes are TRBV7-2 and TRBJ1-3; perhaps TRBD1 as D (5 bases). Trimming cost V 1 base and J 14 bases, with 15 bases left between them. The CDR3 is made up of 13 amino acids. Germline CDR1 and CDR2: SGHTA and FQGNSA. CDR3 loop: CASSLEARDSVYF. The CDR3 DNA reads TGTGCCAGCAGCTTAGAGGCGCGGGACTCCGTATATTTT.

This clonotype was detected only a few times. This rearrangement joins TRBV7-8 to TRBJ1-1, with TRBD1 identical over 7 bases. The CDR3 consists of 12 residues. Germline V gives CDR1 SGHVS, CDR2 FQNEAQ. Losses at the gene ends were 5 bases for V and 9 bases for J; bases not matched to a gene: 6. The CDR3 sequence is CASSAEGAQAFF. The CDR3 nucleotides are TGTGCCAGCAGCGCGGAGGGGGCGCAAGCTTTCTTT.

V gene TRBV3-1 combines with J gene TRBJ2-7; D unclear. The V and J ends lost 0 bases and 7 bases respectively, with 10 bases between them. Germline CDR1 LGHDT, CDR2 YNNKEL (reference sequence). The CDR3 has 13 amino acids. The DNA for the CDR3 is TGTGCCAGCAGCCAAGATTCGGTGGATGAGCAGTACTTC. It specifies CASSQDSVDEQYF.

The CDR3, as DNA: TGCAGTGCTAGAGATATAGAGTTTCAAGAGACCCAGTACTTC. It encodes CSARDIEFQETQYF. V and J are TRBV20-1 and TRBJ2-5, with D hard to call. Germline assignment: CDR1 DFQATT and CDR2 SNEGSKA (reference sequence). This CDR3 has 14 amino acids. V dropped 0 bases and J dropped 2 bases, with 10 bases sitting between them.

The chain recombines TRBV10-3 with TRBJ2-7, with 13 bases lining up with TRBD2. V was pared by 10 bases and J by 0 bases, with 18 bases of the junction left unmatched. Germline loops: CDR1 ENHRY, CDR2 SYGVKD. The CDR3 length is 19 residues. For the CDR3, the DNA is TGTGCCAGCAGCCTAAGGACTAGCGGGAGAGAATTCGGCTCCTACGAGCAGTACTTC. Translated: CASSLRTSGREFGSYEQYF.

The table lists this clonotype with many counts. The J gene is TRBJ1-1, the V gene TRBV10-3; a weak D match, TRBD1 (5 bases). The germline gives CDR1 ENHRY, CDR2 SYGVKD. The CDR3 totals 13 residues. Deletions cut 4 bases from V and 1 base from J, with 7 bases between. CDR3: CAISGDGNTEAFF. CDR3 nucleotides: TGTGCCATCAGTGGGGACGGGAACACTGAAGCTTTCTTT.

The V and J genes are TRBV6-5 and TRBJ1-4; the D is unclear. Germline V gene lookup returns CDR1 MNHEY and CDR2 SVGAGI. V was shortened by 5 bases and J by 4 bases, with 11 bases between the two germline ends. This CDR3 spans 14 amino acids. The DNA for the CDR3 is TGTGCCAGCAGTCCTATGGGGAGTAATGAAAAACTGTTTTTT. It specifies CASSPMGSNEKLFF.

The chain uses TRBV29-1 and TRBJ1-1; 7 nucleotides agree with TRBD1. J was trimmed by 6 bases and V by 4 bases; bases with no gene match: 8. The CDR3 loop spans 13 amino acids. The germline V gene has CDR1 SQVTM and CDR2 ANQGSEA. CDR3 in amino acids: CSVGGGQEAEAFF. Here the CDR3 DNA reads TGCAGCGTTGGTGGTGGACAGGAGGCTGAAGCTTTCTTT.

Remarks on this clonotype: A much larger clone differs from this one at a single base, so this may be a read error. The chain combines TRBV29-1 with TRBJ2-7; D perhaps matches TRBD2 (5 bases). CDR3 length: 14 amino acids. The V gene's germline CDR1 is SQVTM and CDR2 ANQGSEA. V was cut by 2 bases and J by 5 bases, with 16 bases left in between. The CDR3 DNA is TGCAGCGTTGAAAAAGACGGAGGACCAAACGAGCAGTACTTC. Translating it yields CSVEKDGGPNEQYF.

Notes on this clonotype: This may be a read error: a much more frequent sequence differs by one nucleotide. This chain joins TRBV19 and TRBJ2-5; D remains ambiguous. The V and J ends lost 6 bases and 6 bases respectively, with 11 bases between them. The CDR3 runs 12 residues. Germline-derived CDR1 and CDR2 are LNHDA and SQIVND (reference sequence). CDR3 nucleotides: TGTGCCAGTAGATTCGGAATTCAGACCCAGTACTTC. It encodes CASRFGIQTQYF.

This clonotype is a singleton in its sample. The V call is TRBV7-8, the J call TRBJ2-7; tentative D call: TRBD2 (6 bases). Trimming shortened V by 0 bases and J by 8 bases, and 17 bases separated the two germline ends. The CDR3 sequence is 15 residues long. The germline gives CDR1 SGHVS, CDR2 FQNEAQ. The chain's CDR3 is CASSLAGGFQPQQYF. CDR3 nucleotides: TGTGCCAGCAGCTTAGCGGGGGGATTTCAGCCCCAGCAGTACTTC.